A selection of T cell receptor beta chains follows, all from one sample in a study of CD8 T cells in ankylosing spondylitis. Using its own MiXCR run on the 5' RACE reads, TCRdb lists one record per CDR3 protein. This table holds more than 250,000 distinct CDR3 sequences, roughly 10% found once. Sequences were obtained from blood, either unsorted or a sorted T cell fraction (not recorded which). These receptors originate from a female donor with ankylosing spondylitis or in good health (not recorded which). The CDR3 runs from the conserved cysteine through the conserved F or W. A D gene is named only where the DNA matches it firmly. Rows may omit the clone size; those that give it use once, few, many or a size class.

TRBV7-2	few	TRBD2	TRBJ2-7	CASSLVRREVPYEQYF	TGTGCCAGCAGCTTAGTTAGGCGGGAGGTTCCCTACGAGCAGTACTTC
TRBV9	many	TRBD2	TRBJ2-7	CASSVGLAAGTYEQYF	TGTGCCAGCAGCGTAGGTCTAGCGGCGGGAACTTACGAGCAGTACTTC
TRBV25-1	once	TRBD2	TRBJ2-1	CASSETGGPFNEQLF	TGTGCCAGCAGTGAAACGGGAGGGCCGTTTAATGAGCAGCTCTTC
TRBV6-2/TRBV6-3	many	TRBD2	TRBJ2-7	CASLGLAGRSSYEQYF	TGTGCCAGCCTGGGACTAGCGGGAAGAAGCTCCTACGAGCAGTACTTC
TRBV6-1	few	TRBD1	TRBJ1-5	CASTQRGTGGLNQPQHF	TGTGCCAGCACCCAGAGAGGGACAGGGGGACTCAATCAGCCCCAGCATTTT
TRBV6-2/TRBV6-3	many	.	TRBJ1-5	CATLDPGSNQPQHF	TGTGCCACCCTAGACCCTGGGAGCAATCAGCCCCAGCATTTT
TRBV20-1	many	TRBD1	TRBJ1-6	CSAQNRDRYSPLHF	TGCAGTGCTCAAAACCGGGACAGATATTCACCCCTCCACTTT
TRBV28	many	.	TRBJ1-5	CASSGQNQPQHF	TGTGCCAGCAGTGGGCAGAATCAGCCCCAGCATTTT
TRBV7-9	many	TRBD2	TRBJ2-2	CASSSLAGRHTGELFF	TGTGCCAGCAGCTCATTAGCGGGGAGACACACCGGGGAGCTGTTTTTT
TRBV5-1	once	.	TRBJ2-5	CASSLAQDTQYF	TGCGCCAGCAGCTTGGCTCAAGACACCCAGTACTTC
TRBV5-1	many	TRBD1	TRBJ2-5	CASSQGARETQYF	TGCGCCAGCAGCCAGGGGGCACGAGAGACCCAGTACTTC
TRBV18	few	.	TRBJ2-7	CASSPEGTATYEQYF	TGTGCCAGCTCACCAGAGGGGACCGCGACCTACGAGCAGTACTTC
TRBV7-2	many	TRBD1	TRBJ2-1	CASRPNRGSYNEQFF	TGTGCCAGCAGACCAAACAGGGGCTCCTACAATGAGCAGTTCTTC
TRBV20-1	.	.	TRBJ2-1	CSATPQFKGRNEQFF	TGCAGTGCTACCCCCCAGTTTAAGGGAAGGAATGAGCAGTTCTTC
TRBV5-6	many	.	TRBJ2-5	CASSPRKGGFQETQYF	TGTGCCAGCAGCCCCCGGAAGGGGGGTTTCCAAGAGACCCAGTACTTC
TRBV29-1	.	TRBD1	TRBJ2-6	CSVMGQVTGANVLTF	TGCAGCGTGATGGGACAGGTGACTGGGGCCAACGTCCTGACTTTC
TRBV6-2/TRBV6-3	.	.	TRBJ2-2	CASRASKAPRELFF	TGTGCCAGCAGAGCTAGTAAGGCTCCACGGGAGCTGTTTTTT
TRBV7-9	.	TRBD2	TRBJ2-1	CASSSQLATEQFF	TGTGCCAGCAGCTCCCAACTAGCGACTGAGCAGTTCTTC
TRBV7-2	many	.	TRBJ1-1	CASSRAGAGRNTEAFF	TGTGCCAGCAGTCGAGCGGGGGCAGGACGGAACACTGAAGCTTTCTTT
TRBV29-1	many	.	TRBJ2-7	CSVARTPDSNYEQYF	TGCAGCGTCGCCCGAACTCCAGATTCAAACTACGAGCAGTACTTC
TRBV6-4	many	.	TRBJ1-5	CASSMGPNQPQHF	TGTGCCAGCAGTATGGGCCCCAATCAGCCCCAGCATTTT
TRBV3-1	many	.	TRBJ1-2	CASSQGWGYGYTF	TGTGCCAGCAGCCAAGGATGGGGCTATGGCTACACCTTC
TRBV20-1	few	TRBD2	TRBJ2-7	CSARAAAGRSSYEQYF	TGCAGTGCTAGAGCCGCGGCCGGGAGGAGCTCCTACGAGCAGTACTTC
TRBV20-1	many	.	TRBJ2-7	CSALPGSTYEQYF	TGCAGTGCTCTACCGGGCTCGACCTACGAGCAGTACTTC
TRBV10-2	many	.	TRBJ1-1	CASRRTEMNTEAFF	TGCGCCAGCAGGAGGACAGAGATGAACACTGAAGCTTTCTTT
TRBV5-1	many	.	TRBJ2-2	CASSLTSRNTGELFF	TGCGCCAGCAGCTTAACCAGCAGGAACACCGGGGAGCTGTTTTTT
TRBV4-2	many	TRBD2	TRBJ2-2	CASSVGLAGARELFF	TGTGCCAGCAGCGTCGGACTAGCGGGGGCTCGGGAGCTGTTTTTT
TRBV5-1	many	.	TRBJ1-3	CASSLARGGGNTIYF	TGCGCCAGCAGCTTGGCCAGGGGTGGTGGAAACACCATATATTTT
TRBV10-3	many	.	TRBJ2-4	CAISESRGNIQYF	TGTGCCATCAGTGAGTCGAGGGGGAACATTCAGTACTTC
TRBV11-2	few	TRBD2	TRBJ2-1	CASSSLAGAGSYNEQFF	TGTGCCAGCAGCTCGCTAGCGGGAGCGGGTTCCTACAATGAGCAGTTCTTC
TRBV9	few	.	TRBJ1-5	CASSPRVGGNQPQHF	TGTGCCAGCAGCCCCCGGGTGGGGGGCAATCAGCCCCAGCATTTT
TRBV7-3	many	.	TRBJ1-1	CASSSPGQGNTEAFF	TGTGCCAGCAGCTCACCGGGCCAAGGGAACACTGAAGCTTTCTTT
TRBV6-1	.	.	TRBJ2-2	CASRKGSGPGELFF	TGTGCCAGCAGGAAGGGGTCGGGGCCCGGGGAGCTGTTTTTT
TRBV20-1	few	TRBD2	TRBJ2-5	CSAVGTSGSKKTQYF	TGCAGTGCTGTGGGGACTAGCGGGAGTAAAAAGACCCAGTACTTC
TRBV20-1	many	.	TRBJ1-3	CSARQSSGNTIYF	TGCAGTGCTAGACAGAGCTCTGGAAACACCATATATTTT
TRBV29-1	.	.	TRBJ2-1	CSVEDGGAGHGGEQFF	TGCAGCGTTGAAGATGGGGGAGCGGGCCATGGGGGGGAGCAGTTCTTC
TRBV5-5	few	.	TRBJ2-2	CASSLFGHSNTGELFF	TGTGCCAGCAGCTTGTTCGGACATTCGAACACCGGGGAGCTGTTTTTT
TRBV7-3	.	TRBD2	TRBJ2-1	CASSASGGAGISLFF	TGTGCCAGCAGCGCTAGCGGGGGGGCTGGCATATCATTGTTCTTC
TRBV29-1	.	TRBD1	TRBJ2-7	CSGSTGAYEQYF	TGCAGCGGAAGCACAGGGGCCTACGAGCAGTACTTC
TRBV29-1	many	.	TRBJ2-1	CSVRASGYNEQFF	TGCAGCGTCCGCGCCAGCGGTTACAATGAGCAGTTCTTC
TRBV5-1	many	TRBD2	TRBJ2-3	CASSLVAGYSTDTQYF	TGCGCCAGCAGCTTGGTAGCGGGCTACAGCACAGATACGCAGTATTTT
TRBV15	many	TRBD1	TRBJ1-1	CATSRGGTEGNTEAFF	TGTGCCACCAGCAGAGGCGGGACAGAAGGGAACACTGAAGCTTTCTTT
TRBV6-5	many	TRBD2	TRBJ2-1	CASSYSSGGIDNEQFF	TGTGCCAGCAGTTACTCCTCGGGGGGAATCGACAATGAGCAGTTCTTC
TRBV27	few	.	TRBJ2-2	CASRDFHTGELFF	TGTGCCAGCAGGGACTTCCACACCGGGGAGCTGTTTTTT
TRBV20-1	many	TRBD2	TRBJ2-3	CSASGGATDTQYF	TGCAGTGCTAGCGGGGGGGCCACAGATACGCAGTATTTT
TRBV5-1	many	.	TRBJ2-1	CASSLEGFILDEQFF	TGCGCCAGCAGCTTGGAAGGGTTCATTTTGGATGAGCAGTTCTTC
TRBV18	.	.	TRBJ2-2	CASSRLEGAGTGELFF	TGTGCCAGCTCACGCTTGGAGGGGGCAGGAACCGGGGAGCTGTTTTTT
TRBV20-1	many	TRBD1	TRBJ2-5	CSAYYDRAETQYF	TGCAGTGCTTATTATGACAGGGCGGAGACCCAGTACTTC
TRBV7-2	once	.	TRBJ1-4	CASSLAVHATNEKLFF	TGTGCCAGCAGCTTGGCCGTACACGCAACTAATGAAAAACTGTTTTTT
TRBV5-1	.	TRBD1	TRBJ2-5	CASSASGTDPTQYF	TGCGCCAGCAGCGCCTCCGGGACAGACCCGACCCAGTACTTC
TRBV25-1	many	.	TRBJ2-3	CASKTDTQYF	TGTGCCAGCAAGACAGATACGCAGTATTTT
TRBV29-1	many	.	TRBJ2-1	CSAQGDSYNEQFF	TGCAGCGCCCAAGGTGACTCCTACAATGAGCAGTTCTTC
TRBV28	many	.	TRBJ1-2	CASSLSVPGVLGYTF	TGTGCCAGCAGTTTATCGGTCCCTGGTGTCCTTGGCTACACCTTC
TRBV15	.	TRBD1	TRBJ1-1	CAIGSGQLTEAFF	TGTGCCATCGGGTCGGGACAGCTAACTGAAGCTTTCTTT